A single sample is the source of the 27 T cell receptor beta chains below, sequenced in a study of CD8 T cells in Susac syndrome. With random hexamers, roughly 0.45 to 1 ug RNA was reverse transcribed. MiXCR, applied by TCRdb to the immunoSEQ multiplex PCR reads, yields one record per CDR3 protein. The sample carries 92,000 or so distinct CDR3 sequences, 90% to 97% recorded once. Sequencing input: CD8+ T cells from PBMCs. The receptors stem from a human donor with Susac syndrome.

As for this clonotype: The junction departs from germline at one end; a sequencing error may be responsible. The chain is built from TRBV18 and TRBJ2-2; maybe TRBD2 (5 bases). The CDR3 runs 11 residues. Germline lookup yields CDR1 KGHSH and CDR2 LQKENI. The CDR3 spells CASSPGAAAYF. The CDR3 bases are TGTGCCAGCTCACCAGGAGCAGCGGCTTATTTT. Complete variable domain (other parts from reference TRBV18 and TRBJ2-2): NAGVMQNPRHLVRRRGQEARLRCSPMKGHSHVYWYRQLPEEGLKFMVYLQKENIIDESGMPKERFSAEFPKEGPSILRIQQVVRGDSAAYFCASSPGAAAYFGEGSRLTVL.

The chain links TRBV5-1 to TRBJ2-5; D perhaps matches TRBD2 (6 bases). Germline-derived CDR1 and CDR2 are SGHRS and YFSETQ. V was clipped by 3 bases and J by 5 bases, with 14 bases between them. CDR3 length: 14 residues. CDR3 amino acids: CASSSERREETQYF. CDR3 sequence (DNA): TGCGCCAGCAGCTCCGAACGGAGGGAGGAGACCCAGTACTTC.

The rearrangement joins TRBV4-3 to TRBJ1-2; tentatively, D is TRBD1 (5 bases). Germline values: CDR1 LGHNA, CDR2 YSLEER. Trimming removed 1 base at V and 3 bases at J, with 12 bases between. CDR3 size: 15 residues. CDR3 region: CASSQVGLEYYGYTF. In nucleotides, the CDR3 is TGCGCCAGCAGCCAAGTGGGGCTAGAGTACTATGGCTACACCTTC.

V is TRBV20-1 and J is TRBJ1-1; D may be TRBD1 (5 bases). Trimming removed 3 bases at V and 7 bases at J, with 15 bases between. The CDR3 sequence is 13 residues long. The germline gives CDR1 DFQATT, CDR2 SNEGSKA (reference sequence). The CDR3 DNA sequence: TGCAGTGCTAGCCCGACGTTAGGGGATGAAGCTTTCTTT. Translated, it gives CSASPTLGDEAFF.

V gene TRBV28 combines with J gene TRBJ1-2; 7 bases line up with TRBD1. The V gene end was trimmed by 3 bases and the J gene end by 5 bases; junction bases not matched to a gene: 9. The V gene's germline CDR1 is MDHEN and CDR2 SYDVKM. This CDR3 is built from 15 residues. In DNA form, the CDR3 reads TGTGCCAGCAGTTTGCGGGACAGCACGGTTTATGGCTACACCTTC. Translated: CASSLRDSTVYGYTF.

The chain recombines TRBV30 with TRBJ1-4; D call uncertain. This CDR3 has 13 amino acids. Germline-derived CDR1 and CDR2 are GTSNPN and SVGIG (reference sequence). The V and J ends lost 4 bases and 4 bases respectively, with 10 bases between them. For the CDR3, the DNA is TGTGCCTGGATTCCCGAAAATAATGAAAAACTGTTTTTT. Translating it yields CAWIPENNEKLFF.

The rearrangement uses TRBV20-1 and TRBJ2-1; D remains ambiguous. The CDR3 runs 12 residues. In germline, CDR1 is DFQATT, CDR2 SNEGSKA (reference sequence). V lost 6 bases and J 7 bases, leaving 13 bases between the germline ends. The CDR3 spells CSADDSQNEQFF. CDR3 in DNA: TGCAGTGCCGATGACTCACAAAATGAGCAGTTCTTC.

This clonotype was observed a single time. This sequence joins TRBV20-1 and TRBJ1-1; a weak D match, TRBD1 (5 bases). Germline V gives CDR1 DFQATT, CDR2 SNEGSKA (reference sequence). CDR3 length equals 16 residues. The V end was cut by 6 bases, the J end by 6 bases, with 26 bases between. CDR3 coding DNA: TGCAGTGCCCGCAGCAGGGACGGATCTTCTATCGCTGAAGCTTTCTTT. This codes for CSARSRDGSSIAEAFF.

This chain connects TRBV2 to TRBJ2-7, with TRBD1 as a possible D gene (5 bases). The V end lost 10 bases, the J end lost 0 bases, and 13 bases lay between the germline ends. CDR3 length: 13 amino acids. Germline values: CDR1 SNHLY, CDR2 FYNNEI. CDR3 coding DNA: TGTGCCATGACAGTCTCGGACTCCTACGAGCAGTACTTC. It yields the protein CAMTVSDSYEQYF.

This clonotype has just one count. The chain combines TRBV4-3 with TRBJ1-1, with 7 bases identical to TRBD1. CDR1 and CDR2 (germline): LGHNA, YSLEER. There are 14 residues in the CDR3. V shed 4 bases and J 4 bases; nucleotides not matched to a gene: 6. The CDR3 sequence is CASSPSNRGTEAFF. CDR3 DNA: TGCGCCAGCAGCCCATCCAACAGGGGCACTGAAGCTTTCTTT.

This rearrangement joins TRBV11-3 to TRBJ1-6; D remains unclear. The germline V and J ends were trimmed by 3 bases and 12 bases, with 9 bases remaining between them. The germline gives CDR1 SGHNT, CDR2 YENEEA. This CDR3 has 12 amino acids. CDR3 in DNA: TGTGCCAGCAGCTTCGACGCCCGACCCCTCCACTTT. Protein: CASSFDARPLHF.

V and J are TRBV6-1 and TRBJ2-2; a possible D gene is TRBD2 (6 bases). The ends were cut back, 8 bases at V and 1 base at J, with 11 bases in the middle. This CDR3 spans 14 amino acids. Germline V gene sequence: CDR1 MNHNS, CDR2 SASEGT. This CDR3 is CASLPRGNTGELFF. The CDR3 bases are TGTGCCAGCCTCCCGCGGGGGAACACCGGGGAGCTGTTTTTT.

This clonotype was counted a single time. This rearrangement joins TRBV7-2 to TRBJ1-2; D is uncertain. Trimming pared 5 bases from V and 7 bases from J, leaving 11 bases between. Germline values: CDR1 SGHTA, CDR2 FQGNSA. There are 12 residues in the CDR3. The CDR3 DNA follows: TGTGCCAGCAGCGCCCGCTCGACTGGCTACACCTTC. Protein: CASSARSTGYTF.

This clonotype was counted only a few times. J is TRBJ2-7 and V is TRBV29-1, with D uncertain. Trimming removed 5 bases at V and 2 bases at J, with 7 bases between. Germline CDR1 and CDR2: SQVTM and ANQGSEA. This CDR3 contains 11 residues. DNA for the CDR3: TGCAGCGTTCTCATCACCTACGAGCAGTACTTC. As protein: CSVLITYEQYF.

The V and J genes are TRBV3-1 and TRBJ1-4; D remains ambiguous. Germline values: CDR1 LGHDT, CDR2 YNNKEL (reference sequence). V lost 11 bases, J lost 4 bases, and 14 bases lay in between. The CDR3 is 13 amino acids. CDR3 sequence: CAAGNRDNEKLFF. Written as DNA, the CDR3 is TGTGCCGCTGGGAACAGAGATAATGAAAAACTGTTTTTT.

V and J are TRBV20-1 and TRBJ2-2; possible D gene TRBD2, 6 bases. Trimming stripped 6 bases from V and 4 bases from J, with 24 bases between. Germline-derived CDR1 and CDR2 are DFQATT and SNEGSKA (reference sequence). The CDR3 totals 17 residues. In nucleotides, the CDR3 is TGCAGTGCCCCAGGGAGAGGGAGGCAGCCCACCACCGGGGAGCTGTTTTTT. This encodes CSAPGRGRQPTTGELFF.

The V and J genes are TRBV7-2 and TRBJ2-7; TRBD2 matches 7 bases. Germline values: CDR1 SGHTA, CDR2 FQGNSA. With 3 bases clipped from V and 0 bases from J, the junction kept 8 bases outside the gene matches. This CDR3 is built from 16 residues. The chain's CDR3 is CASSFTGTISSYEQYF. The DNA for the CDR3 is TGTGCCAGCAGCTTCACCGGGACTATCAGCTCCTACGAGCAGTACTTC.

This clonotype occurred once. This chain's CDR3 is CSVSGQGYEQYF. The DNA for the CDR3 is TGCAGCGTGTCGGGACAGGGGTACGAGCAGTACTTC. The chain carries TRBV29-1 and TRBJ2-7, with TRBD1 matching 10 bases. CDR1 and CDR2 from the germline V gene are SQVTM and ANQGSEA. V shed 6 bases, J shed 4 bases, and the junction held 3 bases outside the gene matches. The CDR3 length is 12 residues.

This clonotype was recorded only once. The CDR3, as DNA: TGTGCCAGCAGTGAAGTGGTGGAGCGGGGGAGTACAGATACGCAGTATTTT. Translating gives CASSEVVERGSTDTQYF. The genes are TRBV2 and TRBJ2-3; 8 bases are shared with TRBD2. Unmatched junction bases numbered 9, after V lost 1 base and J lost 3 bases. CDR3 length: 17 residues. Germline lookup yields CDR1 SNHLY and CDR2 FYNNEI.

This sequence joins TRBV6-2 or TRBV6-3 and TRBJ2-5; maybe TRBD2 (5 bases). Per germline, CDR1 MNHEY and CDR2 SVGEGT. The CDR3 is 15 residues long. The V gene lost 5 bases and the J gene lost 3 bases, with 16 bases spanning the gap. The CDR3 DNA follows: TGTGCCAGCAGTCCCCCCGCTTGGGAGAAAGAGACCCAGTACTTC. It is translated as CASSPPAWEKETQYF.

V and J are TRBV6-6 and TRBJ1-2; 8 nucleotides match TRBD1. Per the germline V gene, CDR1 is MNHNY and CDR2 is SVGAGI (reference sequence). The V segment lost 6 bases and the J segment 9 bases; nucleotides outside the gene matches: 18. This CDR3 contains 16 residues. This chain's CDR3 is CASSYSGGGGGESYTF. The DNA of the CDR3 is TGTGCCAGCAGCTATTCAGGGGGCGGGGGGGGCGAAAGCTACACCTTC.

The rearrangement uses TRBV11-2 and TRBJ2-7; 9 nucleotides line up with TRBD1. The CDR3 is 16 amino acids. The V segment lost 5 bases and the J segment 3 bases; nucleotides outside the gene matches: 11. Germline assignment: CDR1 SGHAT and CDR2 FQNNGV. Here the CDR3 DNA reads TGTGCCAGCAGCCCTGTCACGGGACAGGGCGACTACGAGCAGTACTTC. This codes for CASSPVTGQGDYEQYF.

This clonotype was seen a single time. The genes are TRBV12-3 or TRBV12-4 and TRBJ1-1; TRBD1 agrees at 9 bases. CDR3 length: 15 amino acids. The V gene end was trimmed by 8 bases and the J gene end by 2 bases; junction bases not matched to a gene: 9. CDR3 nucleotides: TGTGCCAGCGGGAGAAATACAGGGGGCAACACTGAAGCTTTCTTT. Translating gives CASGRNTGGNTEAFF.

The chain uses TRBV20-1 and TRBJ1-5, with TRBD1 matching over 9 bases. The V gene end was trimmed by 1 base and the J gene end by 6 bases; junction bases not matched to a gene: 1. Germline values: CDR1 DFQATT, CDR2 SNEGSKA (reference sequence). The CDR3 is 13 amino acids. The CDR3 loop reads CSARGQGGQPQHF. CDR3 in DNA: TGCAGTGCTAGAGGACAGGGGGGTCAGCCCCAGCATTTT.

The rearrangement joins TRBV5-4 to TRBJ2-2, with D tentatively TRBD2 (6 bases). In germline, CDR1 is SGHNT, CDR2 YYREEE (reference sequence). The ends were cut back, 5 bases at V and 0 bases at J, with 14 bases in the middle. This CDR3 has 16 amino acids. The DNA of the CDR3 is TGTGCCAGCAGTTTCGCCGGGACTGCGAACACCGGGGAGCTGTTTTTT. This gives the protein CASSFAGTANTGELFF.

The chain combines TRBV9 with TRBJ2-5, with unresolved D. The CDR3 sequence is 14 residues long. Trimming pared 4 bases from V and 5 bases from J, leaving 15 bases between. Germline V gene lookup returns CDR1 SGDLS and CDR2 YYNGEE. The CDR3 region has the DNA TGTGCCAGCAGCTTGTGGGGATCCGGGGAGACCCAGTACTTC. As protein: CASSLWGSGETQYF.

This chain connects TRBV5-1 to TRBJ1-3; D gene unclear. This CDR3 contains 15 residues. Germline assignment: CDR1 SGHRS and CDR2 YFSETQ. V lost 0 bases and J 0 bases, leaving 7 bases between the germline ends. The CDR3 loop reads CASSLDGNSGNTIYF. The CDR3, as DNA: TGCGCCAGCAGCTTGGACGGAAACTCTGGAAACACCATATATTTT. The variable domain in full, completed from reference TRBV5-1 and TRBJ1-3, reads KAGVTQTPRYLIKTRGQQVTLSCSPISGHRSVSWYQQTPGQGLQFLFEYFSETQRNKGNFPGRFSGRQFSNSRSEMNVSTLELGDSALYLCASSLDGNSGNTIYFGEGSWLTVV.